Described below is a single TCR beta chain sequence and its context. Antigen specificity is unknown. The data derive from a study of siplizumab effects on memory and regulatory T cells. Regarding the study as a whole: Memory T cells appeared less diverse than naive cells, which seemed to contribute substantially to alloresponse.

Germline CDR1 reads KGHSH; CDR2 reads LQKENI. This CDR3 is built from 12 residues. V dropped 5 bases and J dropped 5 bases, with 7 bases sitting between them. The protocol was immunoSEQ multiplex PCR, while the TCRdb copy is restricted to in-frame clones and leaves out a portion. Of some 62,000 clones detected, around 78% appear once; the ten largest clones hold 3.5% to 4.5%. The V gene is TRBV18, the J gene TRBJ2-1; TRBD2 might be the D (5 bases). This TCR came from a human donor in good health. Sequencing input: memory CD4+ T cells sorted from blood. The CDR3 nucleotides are TGTGCCAGCTCATCGGAGGACAATGAGCAGTTCTTC. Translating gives CASSSEDNEQFF. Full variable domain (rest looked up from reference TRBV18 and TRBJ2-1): NAGVMQNPRHLVRRRGQEARLRCSPMKGHSHVYWYRQLPEEGLKFMVYLQKENIIDESGMPKERFSAEFPKEGPSILRIQQVVRGDSAAYFCASSSEDNEQFFGPGTRLTVL.